Sequencing of this TCR beta chain was carried out in a study of blood T cells in healthy people across ages. The study, taken as a whole, reports: Versus aged donors, long-lived donors had higher diversity and more naive CD4+ cells.

A remark on this clonotype: Its antigen is currently unknown.

Together with a sample-barcoded 5' primer, a J-beta primer mix was included in a second PCR lasting roughly 6 to 12 cycles. TCRdb re-analysed the 5' RACE reads in MiXCR, keeping a single row per CDR3 protein. The table records around 780,000 distinct CDR3 sequences, about 56% of them present only once. V dropped 6 bases and J dropped 9; count of bases not matched to a gene: 7. Germline-derived CDR1 and CDR2 are DFQATT and SNEGSKA (reference sequence). The CDR3 has 13 amino acids. This chain joins TRBV20-1 and TRBJ1-6; 8 positions agree with TRBD1. This clonotype was sampled from a man aged 35-49 years in good health. Sample: blood. DNA for the CDR3: TGCAGTGCCAGGACAGGGCAAACTTCACCCCTCCACTTT. This codes for CSARTGQTSPLHF.